These 17 T cell receptor beta chains were all obtained from the same sample, sequenced in a study of control samples from healthy donors and cancer patients. The repertoire was sequenced with immunoSEQ multiplex PCR; TCRdb's copy has only in-frame clones and lacks some. This table has about 94,000 clones, 90% appearing once. Specimen: blood. These receptors came from a woman younger than 35 in good health.

The J gene is TRBJ2-3, the V gene TRBV7-9; 9 positions match TRBD2. V trimming: 4 bases; J trimming: 2 bases; junction bases outside the gene matches: 7. Germline V CDR1 and CDR2: SEHNR, FQNEAQ (reference sequence). CDR3 length: 16 amino acids. CDR3 sequence reads: CASSSDSGGFTDTQYF. The CDR3 region has the DNA TGTGCCAGCAGCTCCGATAGCGGGGGATTCACAGATACGCAGTATTTT.

This chain connects TRBV3-1 (or the pseudogene TRBV3-2) to TRBJ1-6, with TRBD1 identical over 9 bases. Germline CDR1 is LGHDT and CDR2 is YNNKEL (reference sequence). The length of the CDR3 is 16 residues. J lost 7 bases, V lost 4 bases, and 8 bases had no gene match. The CDR3, as DNA: TGTGCCAGCAGCCGCGGAGGAACAGGGGGCAATTCACCCCTCCACTTT. Protein: CASSRGGTGGNSPLHF.

The V and J genes are TRBV12-5 and TRBJ2-3; unclear D gene. V lost 5 bases, J lost 4 bases, and 10 bases lay in between. CDR1 and CDR2 from the germline V gene are LGHNT and FRNRAP. CDR3 size: 13 residues. CDR3 sequence: CASGQDGSDTQYF. CDR3 coding DNA: TGTGCTAGTGGTCAGGACGGGTCAGATACGCAGTATTTT. The full variable domain, in which reference TRBV12-5 and TRBJ2-3 provide the parts outside the CDR3, is DARVTQTPRHKVTEMGQEVTMRCQPILGHNTVFWYRQTMMQGLELLAYFRNRAPLDDSGMPKDRFSAEMPDATLATLKIQPSEPRDSAVYFCASGQDGSDTQYFGPGTRLTVL.

This clone was seen only once. Here the CDR3 DNA reads TGTGCCAGCAGCTTGACAGGAACTTTTGCTGGGGCCAACGTCCTGACTTTC. Its translation: CASSLTGTFAGANVLTF. The rearrangement uses TRBV11-2 and TRBJ2-6; the D gene is possibly TRBD1 (6 bases). The CDR3 is 17 amino acids. The germline gives CDR1 SGHAT, CDR2 FQNNGV. The V gene lost 3 bases and the J gene lost 2 bases, with 14 bases spanning the gap. The full variable domain, in which reference TRBV11-2 and TRBJ2-6 provide the parts outside the CDR3, is EAGVAQSPRYKIIEKRQSVAFWCNPISGHATLYWYQQILGQGPKLLIQFQNNGVVDDSQLPKDRFSAERLKGVDSTLKIQPAKLEDSAVYLCASSLTGTFAGANVLTFGAGSRLTVL.

The J gene is TRBJ1-2, the V gene TRBV19; D is undetermined. Germline CDR1 LNHDA, CDR2 SQIVND (reference sequence). Trimming removed 7 bases from V and 6 bases from J, with 15 bases in between. There are 13 residues in the CDR3. Written as DNA, the CDR3 is TGTGCCAGTACCTATCAGCGGGGAGATGGCTACACCTTC. Translating it yields CASTYQRGDGYTF.

For the CDR3, the DNA is TGTGCCAGTAGTATAGACCACAGGGGAGGGCAGCCCCAGCATTTT. As protein: CASSIDHRGGQPQHF. The J gene is TRBJ1-5, the V gene TRBV19; 7 positions match TRBD1. The CDR3 covers 15 residues. CDR1 is LNHDA, CDR2 SQIVND, per germline (reference sequence). V shed 0 bases, J shed 7 bases, and the junction held 6 bases outside the gene matches. The full variable domain, with the rest looked up from reference TRBV19 and TRBJ1-5, is DGGITQSPKYLFRKEGQNVTLSCEQNLNHDAMYWYRQDPGQGLRLIYYSQIVNDFQKGDIAEGYSVSREKKESFPLTVTSAQKNPTAFYLCASSIDHRGGQPQHFGDGTRLSIL.

V gene TRBV18 combines with J gene TRBJ1-6; tentatively, D is TRBD1 (6 bases). The CDR3 runs to 14 residues. Germline CDR1 KGHSH, CDR2 LQKENI. The ends were cut back, 4 bases at V and 10 bases at J, with 14 bases in the middle. The DNA for the CDR3 is TGTGCCAGCTCACAGACGACAGGTGGCTCACCCCTCCACTTT. Its translation: CASSQTTGGSPLHF.

This chain uses TRBV5-1 with TRBJ1-1; a weak D match, TRBD1 (6 bases). Germline CDR1 SGHRS, CDR2 YFSETQ. The CDR3 runs to 15 residues. Trimming took off 4 bases at V and 4 bases at J, with 17 bases between the two ends. The CDR3 DNA reads TGCGCCAGCAGCCCACGGCCAGGGGCGGGCACTGAAGCTTTCTTT. It yields the protein CASSPRPGAGTEAFF.

The chain combines TRBV4-1 with TRBJ2-1, with 8 positions matching TRBD2. After removal of 1 base from V and 2 bases from J, the junction contained 4 bases not matched to a gene. The CDR3 runs to 16 residues. CDR1 and CDR2 (germline): MGHRA, YSYEKL. The CDR3 DNA sequence: TGCGCCAGCAGCCAAGCGGCGGGGGGAGCCTACAATGAGCAGTTCTTC. It translates to CASSQAAGGAYNEQFF.

There are many counts of this clone. The chain joins TRBV6-5 to TRBJ1-4, with TRBD1 matching over 7 bases. The junction had 5 bases not matched to a gene; V was cut back by 6 bases and J by 4 bases. The CDR3 is made up of 14 amino acids. Germline CDR1 and CDR2: MNHEY and SVGAGI. CDR3 sequence (DNA): TGTGCCAGCAGGGGGACAGATTTTAATGAAAAACTGTTTTTT. The encoded protein is CASRGTDFNEKLFF.

This chain uses TRBV11-2 with TRBJ1-2; D perhaps matches TRBD1 (6 bases). The CDR3 totals 14 residues. Germline CDR1 and CDR2: SGHAT and FQNNGV. V gave up 5 bases and J gave up 0 bases, with 10 bases separating them. The CDR3: CASSTGQPNYGYTF. The CDR3 DNA follows: TGTGCCAGCAGCACTGGACAGCCTAACTATGGCTACACCTTC. Full variable domain (remainder filled in from reference TRBV11-2 and TRBJ1-2): EAGVAQSPRYKIIEKRQSVAFWCNPISGHATLYWYQQILGQGPKLLIQFQNNGVVDDSQLPKDRFSAERLKGVDSTLKIQPAKLEDSAVYLCASSTGQPNYGYTFGSGTRLTVV.

The CDR3 sequence: CASSEMVNQETQYF. DNA of the CDR3: TGTGCCAGCAGTGAAATGGTGAATCAAGAGACCCAGTACTTC. The rearrangement links TRBV25-1 to TRBJ2-5; D unresolved. V shed 2 bases and J shed 2 bases, with 9 bases lying between them. The CDR3 length is 14 residues. Germline CDR1 is MGHDK and CDR2 is SYGVNS.

The CDR3 loop reads CASSPGGETATF. DNA for the CDR3: TGTGCCAGCAGCCCAGGGGGGGAGACCGCGACCTTC. The V call is TRBV11-3, the J call TRBJ1-2; 7 nucleotides line up with TRBD1. V trimming: 5 bases; J trimming: 14 bases; junction bases outside the gene matches: 11. The CDR3 length is 12 residues. In germline, CDR1 is SGHNT, CDR2 YENEEA.

This sequence joins TRBV5-6 and TRBJ2-7, with TRBD2 as a possible D gene (7 bases). Germline V lookup: CDR1 SGHDT, CDR2 YYEEEE. Trimming shortened V by 0 bases and J by 5 bases, and 18 bases separated the two germline ends. The CDR3 is 16 residues long. The CDR3 bases are TGTGCCAGCAGCTTGGTTAAGGGGGGGGCCGGGGACGAGCAGTACTTC. This translates into CASSLVKGGAGDEQYF.

The chain joins TRBV3-1 (or the pseudogene TRBV3-2) to TRBJ1-2, with D uncertain. Germline V gene data show CDR1 as LGHDT and CDR2 as YNNKEL (reference sequence). Trimming removed 0 bases from V and 4 bases from J, with 15 bases in between. The CDR3 is made up of 16 amino acids. For the CDR3, the DNA is TGTGCCAGCAGCCAAGATTCTGAGGGATACCCCTATGGCTACACCTTC. The encoded protein is CASSQDSEGYPYGYTF.

The gene calls are TRBV24-1 and TRBJ1-1; possible D gene TRBD1, 6 bases. The CDR3 runs to 17 residues. Per the germline V gene, CDR1 is KGHDR and CDR2 is SFDVKD. V lost 4 bases, J lost 1 base, and 18 bases lay in between. DNA for the CDR3: TGTGCCACCAGTGAGGTCGGGACAAGAGCCGGGAACACTGAAGCTTTCTTT. Protein product: CATSEVGTRAGNTEAFF.

CDR3 amino acids: CSASTGEPFF. DNA of the CDR3: TGCAGTGCTAGCACGGGTGAGCCTTTCTTT. The chain has TRBV20-1 and TRBJ1-1; D unresolved. The CDR3 covers 10 residues. Looked up from germline, CDR1 is DFQATT and CDR2 is SNEGSKA (reference sequence). The ends were cut back, 3 bases at V and 12 bases at J, with 11 bases in the middle.